This passage covers 22 T cell receptor beta chains from one sample sequenced in a study of tumor and adjacent non-tumor tissue in lung cancer. Three rounds of nested PCR, following a modified ARM-PCR protocol, produced the TCRbeta library. One entry per CDR3 protein, called by TCRdb with MiXCR from the multiplex PCR reads. The data contain around 79,000 distinct CDR3 sequences, approximately 72% of them singletons. This sample's RNA came from whole unsorted tissue. Sequencing was done on a sample of lung tumor tissue. Receptors were obtained from a woman in her 40s with non-small cell lung cancer.

This clonotype was counted many times. V usage is TRBV13 and J usage is TRBJ2-5; 11 bases line up with TRBD2. With 3 bases clipped from V and 5 bases from J, the junction kept 8 bases outside the gene matches. CDR3 length: 16 residues. Per germline, CDR1 PRHDT and CDR2 FYEKMQ (reference sequence). CDR3 residues: CASSFTSGGPEETQYF. In DNA form, the CDR3 reads TGTGCCAGCAGCTTTACTAGCGGGGGCCCTGAGGAGACCCAGTACTTC.

As regards this clonotype: Relative to the germline gene, one junction end is altered; a read error may explain this. J is TRBJ2-3 and V is TRBV11-2; D may be TRBD1 or TRBD2 (7 bases each). Germline CDR1 SGHAT, CDR2 FQNNGV. This CDR3 is 15 amino acids long. CDR3 nucleotide sequence: TGTGCCAGCGGCTTAGGGACTAACGGGACAGATACGCAGTATTTC. Protein product: CASGLGTNGTDTQYF.

This chain links TRBV24-1 with TRBJ2-1, with TRBD2 matching over 13 bases. CDR3 length: 16 amino acids. The germline V gene encodes CDR1 KGHDR and CDR2 SFDVKD. The V gene end was trimmed by 7 bases and the J gene end by 7 bases; junction bases not matched to a gene: 9. CDR3 nucleotide sequence: TGTGCCACCAGAGACCCAGGACTAGCGGGAGAAAATGAGCAGTTCTTC. This gives the protein CATRDPGLAGENEQFF.

This clonotype was seen ten or more times. CDR3 DNA sequence: TGTGCCAGCAGCCCTTCGACAGTAACCTACGAGCAGTACTTC. It translates to CASSPSTVTYEQYF. This chain connects TRBV7-9 to TRBJ2-7, with D perhaps matching TRBD1 (5 bases). CDR3 length: 14 amino acids. Trimming removed 5 bases from V and 2 bases from J, with 13 bases in between. CDR1 SEHNR and CDR2 FQNEAQ come from the germline V gene (reference sequence).

About this clonotype itself: This may arise from a read error, as a much more abundant clone is one base away. The chain employs TRBV20-1 and TRBJ2-3; 10 nucleotides align to TRBD2. Germline loops: CDR1 DFQATT, CDR2 SNEGSKA (reference sequence). The CDR3 has 15 residues. The V and J ends lost 6 bases and 0 bases, in that order; junction bases with no gene match: 6. This CDR3 is CSAIPAGGSTDTQYF. CDR3 DNA: TGCAGTGCGATACCAGCGGGAGGGAGCACAGATACGCAGTATTTT.

This clonotype appeared many times. The chain has TRBV6-5 and TRBJ2-1; D might be TRBD1 (6 bases). The length of the CDR3 is 13 residues. Germline CDR1 is MNHEY and CDR2 is SVGAGI. V dropped 2 bases and J dropped 7 bases, with 9 bases sitting between them. CDR3 amino acids: CASSYDRSNEQFF. The CDR3 nucleotides are TGTGCCAGCAGTTACGACAGGTCTAATGAGCAGTTCTTC.

This clonotype has a single count. The conserved phenylalanine or tryptophan is not found at the CDR3 terminus, so this likely reflects a read error. The chain is built from TRBV6-1 and TRBJ2-7; no clear D gene. The CDR3 consists of 14 residues. CDR1 is MNHNS, CDR2 SASEGT, per germline. The CDR3 is CTSRTPSSGYEQYI. Written as DNA, the CDR3 is TGTACCAGCAGAACTCCCTCCTCCGGCTACGAGCAGTACATC.

Notes on this clonotype: The junction shows a germline mismatch at one end, possibly a read error. V usage is TRBV11-3 and J usage is TRBJ2-5, with no clear D. CDR1 is SGHNT and CDR2 is YENEEA in the germline V gene. The CDR3 runs 10 residues. CDR3 sequence (DNA): TGTGCCAGCAGCGAGCGAACCCAATACTTC. This sequence encodes CASSERTQYF.

Concerning this clonotype itself: The junction does not match germline at one end; this may be a read error. This chain joins TRBV12-3 or TRBV12-4 and TRBJ1-6; 9 bases are shared with TRBD1. The CDR3 is 14 residues long. CDR3 bases: TGTGCTAGCAGCCGGACAGGGGTACACTCACCCTTCCACTTT. Translation: CASSRTGVHSPFHF.

This clonotype was detected ten times or more. The chain uses TRBV10-1 and TRBJ2-3, with 7 bases identical to TRBD2. This CDR3 region has 14 residues. Germline loops: CDR1 WNHNN, CDR2 SYGVQD (reference sequence). With 4 bases clipped from V and 2 bases from J, the junction kept 3 bases outside the gene matches. The CDR3 bases are TGCGCCAGCAGTGGAGAGCGGGACACAGATACGCAGTATTTT. Its protein product is CASSGERDTDTQYF.

V is TRBV2 and J is TRBJ2-1; the match to TRBD2 covers 10 bases. Per the germline V gene, CDR1 is SNHLY and CDR2 is FYNNEI. The junction had 8 bases not matched to a gene; V was cut back by 6 bases and J by 9 bases. CDR3 size: 14 residues. CDR3 sequence: CASRSGRATGEQFF. The CDR3 DNA is TGTGCCAGCAGAAGCGGGAGGGCCACTGGTGAGCAGTTCTTC.

Note on this clonotype: A much more abundant neighbour one base away suggests this may be a read error. This CDR3 reads CAITGRYNEQFF. For the CDR3, the DNA is TGTGCCATCACCGGACGATACAATGAGCAGTTCTTC. This chain links TRBV6-1 with TRBJ2-1; D uncertain. Trimming left V 10 bases short and J 4 bases short, with 11 bases between. CDR1 and CDR2 (germline): MNHNS, SASEGT. CDR3 size: 12 residues.

Concerning this clonotype itself: The CDR3 end shows no conserved phenylalanine or tryptophan, and so a read error is likely. The J gene is TRBJ2-2, the V gene TRBV11-2; tentative D call: TRBD2 (5 bases). The germline V gene has CDR1 SGHAT and CDR2 FQNNGV. The CDR3 spans 14 residues. The CDR3 region is CASSPLTGTGELFY. In DNA, the CDR3 is TGTGCCAGCAGCCCATTGACGGGTACCGGGGAACTGTTTTAT.

This clonotype was recorded only once. This clone may be a read error of a much larger clone one base away. This chain connects TRBV6-6 to TRBJ2-7; 9 positions match TRBD1. Looked up from germline, CDR1 is MNHNY and CDR2 is SVGAGI (reference sequence). V shed 8 bases, J shed 3 bases, and the junction held 11 bases outside the gene matches. The CDR3 loop spans 15 amino acids. The CDR3 bases are TGTGCCAGCTGTCGCCAGACAGGGGGAGACTACGAGCAGTACTTC. Translating it yields CASCRQTGGDYEQYF.

As concerns this clonotype: One end of the junction fails to match germline, which may point to a read error. This chain joins TRBV11-2 and TRBJ2-7, with a possible D match to TRBD1 (6 bases). CDR3 length: 14 amino acids. Per the germline V gene, CDR1 is SGHAT and CDR2 is FQNNGV. The CDR3 region is CASGAQGLRYERYF. CDR3 nucleotides: TGTGCCAGCGGTGCGCAGGGGCTACGGTACGAGCGGTACTTC.

On this clonotype itself: A much larger clone lies a single base off, so this may be a read error. CDR3 sequence reads: CASSLFNYGYAF. CDR3 bases: TGTGCCAGCAGCCTATTCAACTATGGCTACGCCTTC. V usage is TRBV11-2 and J usage is TRBJ1-2; D uncertain. The CDR3 is 12 residues long. Germline V gene lookup returns CDR1 SGHAT and CDR2 FQNNGV.

This chain links TRBV29-1 with TRBJ2-3; no reliable D call. The germline V gene has CDR1 SQVTM and CDR2 ANQGSEA. This CDR3 spans 11 amino acids. The CDR3 here is CRIASTDTQYF. CDR3 nucleotides: TGCCGCATTGCCAGCACAGATACGCAGTATTTT.

A few counts support this clonotype. The rearrangement joins TRBV24-1 to TRBJ2-1, with a possible D match to TRBD2 (7 bases). Trimming pared 6 bases from V and 1 base from J, leaving 9 bases between. This CDR3 has 14 residues. CDR1 is KGHDR, CDR2 SFDVKD, per germline. CDR3 bases: TGTGCCACCAGTCGGGGGGCTTCCTACAATGAGCAGTTCTTC. Translating it yields CATSRGASYNEQFF.

A word on this clonotype: The final CDR3 position lacks the conserved phenylalanine or tryptophan, pointing to a likely read error. The chain is built from TRBV2 and TRBJ1-5, with D possibly matching TRBD1 (5 bases). Germline loops: CDR1 SNHLY, CDR2 FYNNEI. V was cut by 7 bases and J by 4 bases, with 17 bases left in between. The CDR3 is 15 residues long. The CDR3 region has the DNA TGTGCCAGCACCCGGGACCGCGGATGGAATCAGCCCCAGCATTTA. Amino acids: CASTRDRGWNQPQHL.

This clonotype was detected only a few times. This clone may be a read error of a much larger clone one base away. V is TRBV6-5 and J is TRBJ2-7; D gene uncertain. CDR3 length: 14 residues. Germline assignment: CDR1 MNHEY and CDR2 SVGAGI. V gave up 5 bases and J gave up 6 bases, with 17 bases separating them. For the CDR3, the DNA is TGTGCCAGCAGTCCCTACCGGTCTGACTCCGAGCAGTACTTC. It translates to CASSPYRSDSEQYF.

This chain connects TRBV20-1 to TRBJ1-2; the match to TRBD1 covers 11 bases. The germline gives CDR1 DFQATT, CDR2 SNEGSKA (reference sequence). This CDR3 contains 19 residues. V lost 3 bases, J lost 5 bases, and 20 bases stayed unmatched. DNA of the CDR3: TGCAGTGCTAGCCCCTCCTATCCGGACAGGGGGCAGGGATGTTATGGCTACACCTTC. Protein product: CSASPSYPDRGQGCYGYTF.

Remarks on this clonotype: The junction does not match germline at one end; this may be a read error. The chain links TRBV11-2 to TRBJ2-5, with 10 bases aligning to TRBD2. The CDR3 consists of 17 residues. CDR1 is SGHAT, CDR2 FQNNGV, per germline. CDR3 nucleotides: TGTACCAGCAGCTCCCCGCTGACTAGCGGGTATCAAGGGACCCAGTACTTC. Amino acids: CTSSSPLTSGYQGTQYF.